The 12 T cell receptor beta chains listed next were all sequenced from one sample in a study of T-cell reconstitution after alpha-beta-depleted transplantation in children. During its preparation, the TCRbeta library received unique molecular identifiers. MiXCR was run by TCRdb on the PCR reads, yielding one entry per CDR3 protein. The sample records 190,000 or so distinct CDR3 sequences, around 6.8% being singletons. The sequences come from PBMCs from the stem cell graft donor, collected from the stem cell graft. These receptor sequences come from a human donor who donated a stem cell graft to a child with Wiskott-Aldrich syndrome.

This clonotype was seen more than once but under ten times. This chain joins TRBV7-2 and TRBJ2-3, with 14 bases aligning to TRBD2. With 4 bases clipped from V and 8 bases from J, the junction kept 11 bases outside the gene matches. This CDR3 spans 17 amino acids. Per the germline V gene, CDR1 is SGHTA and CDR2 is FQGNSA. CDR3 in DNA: TGTGCCAGCAGCTGGGGGACTAGCGGGAGCCCCAGGGGTACGCAGTATTTT. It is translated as CASSWGTSGSPRGTQYF.

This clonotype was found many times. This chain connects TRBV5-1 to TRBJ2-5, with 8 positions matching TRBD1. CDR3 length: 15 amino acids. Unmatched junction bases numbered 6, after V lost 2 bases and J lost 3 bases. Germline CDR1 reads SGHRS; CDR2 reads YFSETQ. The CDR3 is CASSFTRTGKETQYF. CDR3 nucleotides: TGCGCCAGCAGCTTTACCAGGACAGGGAAAGAGACCCAGTACTTC. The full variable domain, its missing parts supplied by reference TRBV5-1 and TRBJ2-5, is KAGVTQTPRYLIKTRGQQVTLSCSPISGHRSVSWYQQTPGQGLQFLFEYFSETQRNKGNFPGRFSGRQFSNSRSEMNVSTLELGDSALYLCASSFTRTGKETQYFGPGTRLLVL.

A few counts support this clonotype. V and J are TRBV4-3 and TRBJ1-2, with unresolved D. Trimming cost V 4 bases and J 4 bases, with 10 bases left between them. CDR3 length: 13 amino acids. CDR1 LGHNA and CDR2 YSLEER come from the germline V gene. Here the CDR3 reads CASSPSRFYGYTF. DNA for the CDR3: TGCGCCAGCAGCCCAAGCAGGTTCTATGGCTACACCTTC.

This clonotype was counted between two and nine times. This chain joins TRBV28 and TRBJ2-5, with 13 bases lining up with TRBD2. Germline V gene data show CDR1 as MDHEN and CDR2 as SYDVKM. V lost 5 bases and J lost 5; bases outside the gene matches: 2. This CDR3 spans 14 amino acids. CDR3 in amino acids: CASSGLAGAETQYF. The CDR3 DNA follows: TGTGCCAGCAGTGGACTAGCGGGGGCTGAGACCCAGTACTTC.

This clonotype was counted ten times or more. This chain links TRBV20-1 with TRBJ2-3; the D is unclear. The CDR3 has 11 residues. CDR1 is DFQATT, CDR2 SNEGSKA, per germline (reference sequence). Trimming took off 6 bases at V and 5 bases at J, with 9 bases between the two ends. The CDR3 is CSAPKVDTQYF. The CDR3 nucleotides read TGCAGTGCCCCTAAGGTAGATACGCAGTATTTT.

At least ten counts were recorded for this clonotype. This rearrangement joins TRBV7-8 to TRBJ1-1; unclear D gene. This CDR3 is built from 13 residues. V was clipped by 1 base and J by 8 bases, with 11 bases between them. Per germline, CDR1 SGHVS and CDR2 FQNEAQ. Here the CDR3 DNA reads TGTGCCAGCAGCTTAGGTTGGGCCCCCGAAGCTTTCTTT. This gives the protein CASSLGWAPEAFF.

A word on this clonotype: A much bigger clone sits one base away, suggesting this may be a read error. The CDR3 sequence: CASSLIQFAQNYNEQFF. For the CDR3, the DNA is TGTGCCAGCAGCTTAATTCAGTTCGCACAGAACTACAATGAGCAGTTCTTC. This rearrangement joins TRBV7-9 to TRBJ2-1; D unresolved. CDR1 is SEHNR and CDR2 is FQNEAQ in the germline V gene (reference sequence). The CDR3 length is 17 residues. The ends were cut back, 2 bases at V and 3 bases at J, with 17 bases in the middle.

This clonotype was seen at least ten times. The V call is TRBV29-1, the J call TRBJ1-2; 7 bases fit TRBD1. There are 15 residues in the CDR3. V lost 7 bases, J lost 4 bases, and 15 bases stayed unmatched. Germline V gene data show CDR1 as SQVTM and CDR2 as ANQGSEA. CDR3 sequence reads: CSGRYTNPGGYGYTF. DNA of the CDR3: TGCAGCGGACGGTATACGAACCCAGGGGGCTATGGCTACACCTTC.

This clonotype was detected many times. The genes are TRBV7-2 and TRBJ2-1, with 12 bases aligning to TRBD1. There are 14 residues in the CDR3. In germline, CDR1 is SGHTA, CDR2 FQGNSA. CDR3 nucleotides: TGTGCTAGCTCAGGGACAGGGGGCTTCAATGAGCAGTTCTTC. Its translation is CASSGTGGFNEQFF.

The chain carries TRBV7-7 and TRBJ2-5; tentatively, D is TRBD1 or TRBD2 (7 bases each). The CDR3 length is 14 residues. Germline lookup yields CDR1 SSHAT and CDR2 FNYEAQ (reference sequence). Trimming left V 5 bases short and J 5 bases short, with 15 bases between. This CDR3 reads CASSAGRGRETQYF. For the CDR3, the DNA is TGTGCCAGCAGCGCTGGGAGGGGGCGGGAGACCCAGTACTTC.

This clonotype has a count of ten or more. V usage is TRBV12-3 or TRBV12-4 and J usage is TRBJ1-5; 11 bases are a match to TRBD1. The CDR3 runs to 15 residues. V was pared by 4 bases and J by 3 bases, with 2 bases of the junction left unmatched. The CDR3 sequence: CASSWTGGFNQPQHF. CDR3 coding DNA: TGTGCCAGCAGTTGGACAGGGGGCTTCAATCAGCCCCAGCATTTT.

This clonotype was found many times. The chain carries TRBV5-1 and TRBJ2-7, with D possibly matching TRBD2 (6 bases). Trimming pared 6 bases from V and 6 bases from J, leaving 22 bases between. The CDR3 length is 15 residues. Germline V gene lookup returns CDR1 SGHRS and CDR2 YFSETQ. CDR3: CASTSGLTDWGEQYF. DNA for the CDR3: TGCGCCAGCACCTCGGGACTTACAGACTGGGGCGAGCAGTACTTC.